Following are 29 T cell receptor beta chains from one sample sequenced in a study of cytomegalovirus exposure and HLA in healthy donors. The PCR contained 60 Vbeta and 13 Jbeta primers. Libraries were prepared by immunoSEQ multiplex PCR; TCRdb keeps only in-frame clonotypes and omits some of them. This sample's table reports fewer than 150,000 clones. The specimen was PBMCs. The receptors here all came from a man aged 35-49 years in good health and CMV-seronegative.

The chain joins TRBV6-5 to TRBJ2-1; D is unclear. V lost 2 bases and J 2 bases, leaving 10 bases between the germline ends. This CDR3 comprises 15 residues. Germline loops: CDR1 MNHEY, CDR2 SVGAGI. CDR3 nucleotides: TGTGCCAGCAGTTACCTCAGGTTAGCCTACAATGAGCAGTTCTTC. This codes for CASSYLRLAYNEQFF.

The rearrangement links TRBV15 to TRBJ2-3, with D uncertain. The CDR3 loop spans 12 amino acids. Trimming removed 5 bases at V and 5 bases at J, with 8 bases between. CDR1 and CDR2 from the germline V gene are LNHNV and YYDKDF (reference sequence). CDR3 DNA: TGTGCCACCAGCTTCATCGGAGATACGCAGTATTTT. Amino acids: CATSFIGDTQYF.

The chain has TRBV7-9 and TRBJ1-4; 9 bases fit TRBD1. This CDR3 region has 14 residues. V shed 5 bases and J 6 bases; nucleotides not matched to a gene: 4. Germline V CDR1 and CDR2: SEHNR, FQNEAQ (reference sequence). CDR3 amino acids: CASSMRQGDEKLFF. The CDR3 region has the DNA TGTGCCAGCAGCATGCGACAGGGGGATGAAAAACTGTTTTTT.

The chain is built from TRBV29-1 and TRBJ1-3, with 7 bases identical to TRBD1. Germline V CDR1 and CDR2: SQVTM, ANQGSEA. The CDR3 is 14 amino acids. The J segment lost 0 bases and the V segment lost 7 bases, leaving 6 bases of the junction unmatched. CDR3 coding DNA: TGCAGCGCCAAACAGGGGAGCTCTGGAAACACCATATATTTT. It encodes CSAKQGSSGNTIYF.

V and J are TRBV10-3 and TRBJ1-6, with D possibly matching TRBD1 (6 bases). With 6 bases removed from V and 6 bases from J, the gap between germline ends came to 12 bases. CDR3 size: 14 residues. CDR1 and CDR2 from the germline V gene are ENHRY and SYGVKD. The CDR3 loop is CAISQGQSNSPLHF. The CDR3 DNA follows: TGTGCCATCAGCCAGGGACAATCTAATTCACCCCTCCACTTT.

The chain links TRBV2 to TRBJ1-1; a possible D gene is TRBD1 (6 bases). The germline V gene encodes CDR1 SNHLY and CDR2 FYNNEI. The CDR3 is made up of 13 amino acids. V was shortened by 8 bases and J by 0 bases, with 10 bases between the two germline ends. The CDR3 protein is CASGRQVNTEAFF. CDR3 nucleotide sequence: TGTGCCAGCGGACGACAGGTGAACACTGAAGCTTTCTTT. The full variable domain, in which reference TRBV2 and TRBJ1-1 provide the parts outside the CDR3, is EPEVTQTPSHQVTQMGQEVILRCVPISNHLYFYWYRQILGQKVEFLVSFYNNEISEKSEIFDDQFSVERPDGSNFTLKIRSTKLEDSAMYFCASGRQVNTEAFFGQGTRLTVV.

The genes are TRBV10-3 and TRBJ2-3, with TRBD2 matching 10 bases. The CDR3 contains 16 residues. Per germline, CDR1 ENHRY and CDR2 SYGVKD. The V and J ends lost 5 bases and 0 bases, in that order; junction bases with no gene match: 5. The CDR3 region has the DNA TGTGCCATCAGTCTAACTAGCGGGGCTAGCACAGATACGCAGTATTTT. Amino acid sequence: CAISLTSGASTDTQYF.

The chain joins TRBV6-1 to TRBJ2-2, with D unresolved. The CDR3 extends over 14 amino acids. CDR1 and CDR2 from the germline V gene are MNHNS and SASEGT. Between the trimmed V and J ends, which lost 7 bases and 1 base, there was a span of 10 bases. The CDR3 sequence: CASKISLNTGELFF. CDR3 DNA: TGTGCCAGCAAGATTAGCCTGAACACCGGGGAGCTGTTTTTT.

V usage is TRBV4-3 and J usage is TRBJ2-3, with 8 bases lining up with TRBD2. Trimming took 1 base from V and 6 from J; bases not matched to a gene: 12. CDR1 and CDR2 from the germline V gene are LGHNA and YSLEER. The CDR3 runs 17 residues. CDR3 protein: CASSQASGGGIGDTQYF. DNA for the CDR3: TGCGCCAGCAGCCAAGCTTCCGGCGGGGGGATAGGGGATACGCAGTATTTT.

This sequence joins TRBV11-3 and TRBJ2-1; 11 positions agree with TRBD2. CDR1 is SGHNT and CDR2 is YENEEA in the germline V gene. V shed 5 bases and J 4 bases; nucleotides not matched to a gene: 7. This CDR3 is 16 amino acids long. CDR3 in amino acids: CASSQASSGGYNEQFF. CDR3 coding DNA: TGTGCCAGCAGCCAGGCATCTAGCGGGGGGTACAATGAGCAGTTCTTC.

This rearrangement joins TRBV5-1 to TRBJ2-7, with a weak D call TRBD2 (5 bases). The CDR3 is made up of 16 amino acids. Trimming took 4 bases from V and 7 from J, leaving 24 bases between them. Germline V gene sequence: CDR1 SGHRS, CDR2 YFSETQ. CDR3 sequence (DNA): TGCGCCAGCAGCCCCTCGTGGGCTAGCCCCCTGAGGGAGCAGTACTTC. Residues: CASSPSWASPLREQYF.

The V gene is TRBV7-6, the J gene TRBJ2-3, with unresolved D. The CDR3 is 16 amino acids. V lost 1 base, J lost 1 base, and 12 bases lay in between. Germline loops: CDR1 SGHVS, CDR2 FNYEAQ. CDR3 region: CASSLGPGSGTDTQYF. In nucleotides, the CDR3 is TGTGCCAGCAGCTTAGGTCCAGGCTCAGGCACAGATACGCAGTATTTT.

The chain is built from TRBV27 and TRBJ1-6; D unclear. This CDR3 region has 14 residues. Germline lookup yields CDR1 MNHEY and CDR2 SMNVEV (reference sequence). V lost 6 bases, J lost 4 bases, and 10 bases lay in between. The CDR3 here is CASSLRWYNSPLHF. The CDR3 DNA sequence: TGTGCCAGCAGCCTTCGGTGGTATAATTCACCCCTCCACTTT.

V usage is TRBV4-3 and J usage is TRBJ2-1, with a weak D call TRBD2 (5 bases). Trimming took off 0 bases at V and 4 bases at J, with 10 bases between the two ends. The length of the CDR3 is 15 residues. Germline V gives CDR1 LGHNA, CDR2 YSLEER. The CDR3 loop is CASSQDHGEYNEQFF. CDR3 DNA sequence: TGCGCCAGCAGCCAAGATCACGGGGAGTACAATGAGCAGTTCTTC.

This rearrangement joins TRBV5-6 to TRBJ1-2, with TRBD1 matching 7 bases. CDR3 length equals 14 residues. Germline V gene sequence: CDR1 SGHDT, CDR2 YYEEEE. V gave up 4 bases and J gave up 0 bases; unmatched junction bases: 3. Here the CDR3 reads CASSLGQANYGYTF. Here the CDR3 DNA reads TGTGCCAGCAGCCTAGGACAGGCTAACTATGGCTACACCTTC.

This chain uses TRBV7-3 with TRBJ2-5; D is possibly TRBD1 (5 bases). This CDR3 is 13 amino acids long. CDR1 and CDR2 (germline): SGHTA, FQGTGA. Deletions cut 5 bases from V and 3 bases from J, with 10 bases between. The CDR3 loop reads CASSPSREETQYF. CDR3 sequence (DNA): TGTGCCAGCAGCCCCTCCAGGGAAGAGACCCAGTACTTC.

The J gene is TRBJ2-1, the V gene TRBV5-8, with 9 bases aligning to TRBD2. The CDR3 extends over 16 amino acids. Germline CDR1 SGHTS, CDR2 YDEGEE. V trimming: 4 bases; J trimming: 2 bases; junction bases outside the gene matches: 7. CDR3 coding DNA: TGTGCCAGCAGCCCGGATAGCGGGGGAACCTACAATGAGCAGTTCTTC. It yields the protein CASSPDSGGTYNEQFF. Variable domain in full (rest from reference TRBV5-8 and TRBJ2-1): EAGVTQSPTHLIKTRGQQATLRCSPISGHTSVYWYQQALGLGLQFLLWYDEGEERNRGNFPPRFSGRQFPNYSSELNVNALELEDSALYLCASSPDSGGTYNEQFFGPGTRLTVL.

The rearrangement joins TRBV6-6 to TRBJ2-3; a possible D gene is TRBD2 (5 bases). The V gene lost 7 bases and the J gene lost 0 bases, with 8 bases spanning the gap. CDR1 and CDR2 from the germline V gene are MNHNY and SVGAGI (reference sequence). This CDR3 has 13 residues. This CDR3 reads CASIRTSTDTQYF. DNA for the CDR3: TGTGCCAGCATTAGGACTAGCACAGATACGCAGTATTTT.

The chain is built from TRBV5-4 and TRBJ1-2; 7 bases align to TRBD1. CDR1 is SGHNT and CDR2 is YYREEE in the germline V gene (reference sequence). Trimming removed 2 bases from V and 5 bases from J; junction bases left unmatched: 6. CDR3 length: 14 residues. CDR3 amino acids: CASSLGDSPYGYTF. The CDR3 nucleotides are TGTGCCAGCAGCTTAGGGGACAGCCCATATGGCTACACCTTC. The full variable domain, completed using reference TRBV5-4 and TRBJ1-2, is ETGVTQSPTHLIKTRGQQVTLRCSSQSGHNTVSWYQQALGQGPQFIFQYYREEENGRGNFPPRFSGLQFPNYSSELNVNALELDDSALYLCASSLGDSPYGYTFGSGTRLTVV.

The rearrangement uses TRBV29-1 and TRBJ2-5; TRBD1 matches at 7 bases. The end of the DNA is better explained by TRBJ2-7, so the J call may be wrong. Germline V gene data show CDR1 as SQVTM and CDR2 as ANQGSEA. The CDR3 contains 15 residues. The CDR3 nucleotides read TGCAGCGTTGAAGGGACAGGTTCTACCTCCTACGAGCAGTACTTC. Protein sequence: CSVEGTGSTSYEQYF.

The chain combines TRBV27 with TRBJ2-5, with D possibly being TRBD1 (7 bases). CDR3 size: 12 residues. Looked up from germline, CDR1 is MNHEY and CDR2 is SMNVEV (reference sequence). Trimming took 8 bases from V and 4 from J, leaving 11 bases between them. CDR3 sequence (DNA): TGTGCCAGCCGGAGGGGGCGAGAGACCCAGTACTTC. This translates into CASRRGRETQYF.

The chain carries TRBV6-6 and TRBJ2-7; 9 nucleotides match TRBD1. This CDR3 is built from 12 residues. Per germline, CDR1 MNHNY and CDR2 SVGAGI (reference sequence). V lost 6 bases to trimming and J lost 4 bases; unmatched junction nucleotides: 1. CDR3 bases: TGTGCCAGCAGCGGACAGGGGTACGAGCAGTACTTC. The encoded protein is CASSGQGYEQYF.

The V call is TRBV7-3, the J call TRBJ2-7; D is possibly TRBD2 (6 bases). CDR3 length: 15 residues. Germline loops: CDR1 SGHTA, CDR2 FQGTGA. V was shortened by 0 bases and J by 3 bases, with 12 bases between the two germline ends. The CDR3 DNA reads as TGTGCCAGCAGCTTAACCCCCGCGGGAAACTACGAGCAGTACTTC. This codes for CASSLTPAGNYEQYF.

The chain is built from TRBV4-1 and TRBJ2-3; a weak D match, TRBD2 (5 bases). CDR3 length equals 16 residues. CDR1 is MGHRA and CDR2 is YSYEKL in the germline V gene. V was cut by 1 base and J by 0 bases, with 11 bases left in between. This CDR3 reads CASSQVSGVSTDTQYF. CDR3 nucleotides: TGCGCCAGCAGCCAAGTTTCCGGGGTGAGCACAGATACGCAGTATTTT.

The J gene is TRBJ1-2, the V gene TRBV7-2, with D hard to call. Germline V gene data show CDR1 as SGHTA and CDR2 as FQGNSA. The CDR3 loop spans 11 amino acids. The V end was cut by 3 bases, the J end by 4 bases, with 3 bases between. The CDR3 DNA is TGTGCCAGCAGCTTGGCCTATGGCTACACCTTC. Protein product: CASSLAYGYTF. Drawing the rest from reference TRBV7-2 and TRBJ1-2, the complete variable domain is GAGVSQSPSNKVTEKGKDVELRCDPISGHTALYWYRQSLGQGLEFLIYFQGNSAPDKSGLPSDRFSAERTGGSVSTLTIQRTQQEDSAVYLCASSLAYGYTFGSGTRLTVV.

J is TRBJ2-1 and V is TRBV6-6; D ambiguous. The V end lost 7 bases, the J end lost 2 bases, and 9 bases lay between the germline ends. CDR1 and CDR2 from the germline V gene are MNHNY and SVGAGI (reference sequence). The CDR3 runs 13 residues. CDR3 region: CASTKLAYNEQFF. The CDR3 nucleotides are TGTGCCAGCACCAAATTAGCCTACAATGAGCAGTTCTTC.

This chain uses TRBV7-3 with TRBJ1-1, with a weak D call TRBD1 (5 bases). This CDR3 has 15 amino acids. V was trimmed by 3 bases and J by 0 bases, leaving 11 bases between them. In germline, CDR1 is SGHTA, CDR2 FQGTGA. The CDR3 nucleotides are TGTGCCAGCAGCTTCACCGGGGGTATGAACACTGAAGCTTTCTTT. As protein: CASSFTGGMNTEAFF.

CDR3 region: CASSPGQGNQPQHF. CDR3 DNA sequence: TGTGCCAGCAGCCCAGGACAGGGGAATCAGCCCCAGCATTTT. This chain links TRBV5-4 with TRBJ1-5, with 9 bases identical to TRBD1. With V trimmed by 4 bases and J by 4 bases, 3 bases remained unmatched. CDR3 length: 14 residues. Germline CDR1 SGHNT, CDR2 YYREEE (reference sequence). The full variable domain, rest sourced from reference TRBV5-4 and TRBJ1-5, is ETGVTQSPTHLIKTRGQQVTLRCSSQSGHNTVSWYQQALGQGPQFIFQYYREEENGRGNFPPRFSGLQFPNYSSELNVNALELDDSALYLCASSPGQGNQPQHFGDGTRLSIL.

The V gene is TRBV7-2, the J gene TRBJ2-3; possibly TRBD2 for D (6 bases). The CDR3 has 15 residues. Trimming left V 4 bases short and J 1 base short, with 12 bases between. The germline V gene encodes CDR1 SGHTA and CDR2 FQGNSA. The CDR3 here is CASSSIGGRTDTQYF. CDR3 nucleotides: TGTGCCAGCAGCTCCATCGGGGGTCGCACAGATACGCAGTATTTT.